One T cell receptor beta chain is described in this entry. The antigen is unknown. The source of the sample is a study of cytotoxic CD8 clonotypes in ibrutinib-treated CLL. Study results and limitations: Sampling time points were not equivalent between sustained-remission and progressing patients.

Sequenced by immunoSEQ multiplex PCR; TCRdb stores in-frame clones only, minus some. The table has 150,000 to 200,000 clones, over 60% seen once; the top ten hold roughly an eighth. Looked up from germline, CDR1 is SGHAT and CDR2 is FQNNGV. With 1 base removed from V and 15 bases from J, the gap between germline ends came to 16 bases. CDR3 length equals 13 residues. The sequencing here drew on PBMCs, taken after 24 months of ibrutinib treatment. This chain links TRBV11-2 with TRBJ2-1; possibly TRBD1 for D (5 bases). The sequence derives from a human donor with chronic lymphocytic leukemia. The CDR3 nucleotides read TGTGCCAGCAGCTTAGTCGGCAGGGCCGCTCGGTTCTTC. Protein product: CASSLVGRAARFF. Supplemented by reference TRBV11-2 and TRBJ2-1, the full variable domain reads EAGVAQSPRYKIIEKRQSVAFWCNPISGHATLYWYQQILGQGPKLLIQFQNNGVVDDSQLPKDRFSAERLKGVDSTLKIQPAKLEDSAVYLCASSLVGRAARFFGPGTRLTVL.